The 20 T cell receptor beta chains given below trace back to one sample, sequenced in a study of shared clonotypes between healthy human individuals. TCRdb's table, derived via immunoSEQ multiplex PCR, lists solely in-frame clones and lacks some. The repertoire holds some 2,000,000 clones, with 90% to 95% as singletons. Sequencing used naive CD4+ T cells sorted from blood. Subset defined: CD45RA+ positively selected. The source is a man younger than 30 in good health.

About this clone: Within the sample, other DNA sequences also encode this same CDR3. This chain links TRBV9 with TRBJ1-4, with 9 nucleotides matching TRBD1. V was clipped by 2 bases and J by 4 bases; unmatched bases: 3. CDR1 and CDR2 (germline): SGDLS, YYNGEE. The CDR3 contains 15 residues. In DNA form, the CDR3 reads TGTGCCAGCAGCGTTGACAGGGGGGGTAATGAAAAACTGTTTTTT. Translating it yields CASSVDRGGNEKLFF.

The chain couples TRBV4-3 to TRBJ1-1; D not certain. The CDR3 consists of 13 residues. Trimming shortened V by 0 bases and J by 5 bases, and 7 bases separated the two germline ends. Germline V gives CDR1 LGHNA, CDR2 YSLEER. CDR3 sequence (DNA): TGCGCCAGCAGCCAAGATAGCCGGACTGAAGCTTTCTTT. Translation: CASSQDSRTEAFF.

This clone was seen only once. CDR3 region: CASSPEGAGAIQETQYF. DNA for the CDR3: TGCGCCAGCAGCCCAGAGGGGGCGGGGGCTATCCAAGAGACCCAGTACTTC. The rearrangement uses TRBV5-1 and TRBJ2-5; either TRBD1 or TRBD2 may supply D (7 bases each). The CDR3 consists of 17 residues. The V and J ends lost 4 bases and 1 base respectively, with 20 bases between them. Germline V gene data show CDR1 as SGHRS and CDR2 as YFSETQ.

Concerning this clone itself: Other nucleotide sequences in the sample specify the same CDR3. The chain recombines TRBV19 with TRBJ1-6; no clear D gene. The CDR3 sequence is 14 residues long. V was shortened by 3 bases and J by 7 bases, with 10 bases between the two germline ends. Germline loops: CDR1 LNHDA, CDR2 SQIVND (reference sequence). The CDR3 reads CASSIGTVNSPLHF. For the CDR3, the DNA is TGTGCCAGTAGTATTGGAACAGTGAATTCACCCCTCCACTTT.

The rearrangement uses TRBV30 and TRBJ1-4; 8 positions match TRBD1. Germline V CDR1 and CDR2: GTSNPN, SVGIG (reference sequence). This CDR3 has 14 amino acids. The ends lost 5 bases at V and 2 bases at J; junction bases unmatched: 4. CDR3 sequence: CAWQRDRTNEKLFF. The DNA of the CDR3 is TGTGCCTGGCAGCGGGACAGGACTAATGAAAAACTGTTTTTT. Combining the CDR3 with reference TRBV30 and TRBJ1-4 gives the whole variable domain SQTIHQWPATLVQPVGSPLSLECTVEGTSNPNLYWYRQAAGRGLQLLFYSVGIGQISSEVPQNLSASRPQDRQFILSSKKLLLSDSGFYLCAWQRDRTNEKLFFGSGTQLSVL.

The chain carries TRBV19 and TRBJ2-1; a possible D gene is TRBD1 (5 bases). The CDR3 has 16 amino acids. Trimming took off 0 bases at V and 3 bases at J, with 12 bases between the two ends. The germline CDR1 and CDR2 sequences are LNHDA and SQIVND (reference sequence). The CDR3 loop is CASSIDLQGYYNEQFF. CDR3 DNA: TGTGCCAGTAGTATAGATCTCCAGGGATACTACAATGAGCAGTTCTTC.

The chain couples TRBV30 to TRBJ2-6, with 8 bases that match TRBD1. V shed 8 bases and J 0 bases; nucleotides not matched to a gene: 3. Germline lookup yields CDR1 GTSNPN and CDR2 SVGIG (reference sequence). The CDR3 runs 14 residues. The CDR3 DNA sequence: TGTGCCGGACAGGGTCCCTCTGGGGCCAACGTCCTGACTTTC. The encoded protein is CAGQGPSGANVLTF.

In its sample, this clone was seen once. The V call is TRBV28, the J call TRBJ2-4, with D perhaps TRBD1 (6 bases). The CDR3 runs 13 residues. CDR1 and CDR2 (germline): MDHEN, SYDVKM. Trimming took off 6 bases at V and 7 bases at J, with 13 bases between the two ends. The CDR3 nucleotides read TGTGCCAGCAGCCTAACAGGGTGGAACATTCAGTACTTC. Protein: CASSLTGWNIQYF.

This chain links TRBV5-4 with TRBJ2-1; unclear D gene. Germline V lookup: CDR1 SGHNT, CDR2 YYREEE (reference sequence). The CDR3 runs to 14 residues. Deletions cut 2 bases from V and 6 bases from J, with 12 bases between. The CDR3 reads CASSFRDQANEQFF. CDR3 nucleotide sequence: TGTGCCAGCAGCTTTCGTGACCAAGCCAATGAGCAGTTCTTC.

J is TRBJ2-2 and V is TRBV2; 8 bases are shared with TRBD2. Losses at the gene ends were 6 bases for V and 5 bases for J; bases not matched to a gene: 8. Looked up from germline, CDR1 is SNHLY and CDR2 is FYNNEI. The CDR3 contains 15 residues. CDR3 DNA: TGTGCCAGCAGACTAGCGGACCTAGAAACCGGGGAGCTGTTTTTT. Residues: CASRLADLETGELFF.

The chain couples TRBV7-9 to TRBJ2-4; 10 nucleotides line up with TRBD1. Germline V gene data show CDR1 as SEHNR and CDR2 as FQNEAQ (reference sequence). The V and J ends lost 1 base and 3 bases, in that order; junction bases with no gene match: 6. The CDR3 is made up of 17 amino acids. The CDR3 DNA is TGTGCCAGCAGCTTAGAGGGGACAGGGGCTATCAAAAACATTCAGTACTTC. Encoded protein: CASSLEGTGAIKNIQYF.

The chain recombines TRBV27 with TRBJ1-6, with D possibly TRBD1 on 5 matching bases. The germline V gene encodes CDR1 MNHEY and CDR2 SMNVEV (reference sequence). The CDR3 totals 15 residues. Trimming took 0 bases from V and 9 from J, leaving 12 bases between them. The CDR3 is CASSLSGVGGSPLHF. The CDR3 nucleotides read TGTGCCAGCAGTTTATCGGGGGTTGGCGGTTCACCCCTCCACTTT.

In its sample, this clone was seen once. The V call is TRBV28, the J call TRBJ1-5, with D possibly matching TRBD1 (6 bases). Trimming took off 4 bases at V and 5 bases at J, with 6 bases between the two ends. The CDR3 spans 12 residues. Germline V gene data show CDR1 as MDHEN and CDR2 as SYDVKM. This chain's CDR3 is CASSYRDQPQHF. CDR3 sequence (DNA): TGTGCCAGCAGTTACAGGGATCAGCCCCAGCATTTT.

V and J are TRBV6-1 and TRBJ1-2; possible D gene TRBD1, 6 bases. Looked up from germline, CDR1 is MNHNS and CDR2 is SASEGT. The ends were cut back, 5 bases at V and 4 bases at J, with 17 bases in the middle. The CDR3 runs 15 residues. CDR3 in amino acids: CASSQPGGHSYGYTF. The DNA of the CDR3 is TGTGCCAGCAGTCAGCCGGGGGGACACAGCTATGGCTACACCTTC.

This rearrangement joins TRBV4-3 to TRBJ2-3; D may be TRBD1 (5 bases). CDR1 and CDR2 from the germline V gene are LGHNA and YSLEER. CDR3 length: 15 amino acids. V was cut by 1 base and J by 2 bases, with 10 bases left in between. The CDR3 here is CASSQVRGATDTQYF. DNA of the CDR3: TGCGCCAGCAGCCAAGTCCGTGGGGCCACAGATACGCAGTATTTT.

The chain employs TRBV28 and TRBJ1-3; 8 bases map to TRBD1. From germline, CDR1 is MDHEN and CDR2 SYDVKM. The V segment lost 3 bases and the J segment 5 bases; nucleotides outside the gene matches: 9. The CDR3 is 16 residues long. CDR3 protein: CASSFQRTGSRNTIYF. Here the CDR3 DNA reads TGTGCCAGCAGTTTCCAGAGGACAGGGAGTAGAAACACCATATATTTT.

V and J are TRBV11-2 and TRBJ1-1, with TRBD1 matching 9 bases. CDR1 is SGHAT and CDR2 is FQNNGV in the germline V gene. The V and J ends lost 4 bases and 7 bases, in that order; junction bases with no gene match: 4. The CDR3 consists of 13 residues. The CDR3 region has the DNA TGTGCCAGCAGCTGGACAGGGGCCGTTGAAGCTTTCTTT. It is translated as CASSWTGAVEAFF.

This chain connects TRBV5-1 to TRBJ1-6, with D tentatively TRBD1 (5 bases). CDR3 length equals 18 residues. The V gene's germline CDR1 is SGHRS and CDR2 YFSETQ. V dropped 0 bases and J dropped 10 bases, with 23 bases sitting between them. In nucleotides, the CDR3 is TGCGCCAGCAGCTTGGGTGGTGGTGGTTGGCAGGGAGGCTCACCCCTCCACTTT. Encoded protein: CASSLGGGGWQGGSPLHF.

This chain links TRBV4-3 with TRBJ1-5; no clear D gene. Germline lookup yields CDR1 LGHNA and CDR2 YSLEER. This CDR3 is 15 amino acids long. Trimming left V 0 bases short and J 4 bases short, with 10 bases between. The CDR3 is CASSQEGRANQPQHF. CDR3 coding DNA: TGCGCCAGCAGCCAAGAGGGCCGGGCAAATCAGCCCCAGCATTTT.

V is TRBV30 and J is TRBJ2-3; no clear D. The CDR3 extends over 13 amino acids. Germline CDR1 reads GTSNPN; CDR2 reads SVGIG (reference sequence). V dropped 2 bases and J dropped 5 bases, with 11 bases sitting between them. CDR3 amino acids: CAWSSRMGDTQYF. As DNA, the CDR3 is TGTGCCTGGAGTTCAAGGATGGGAGATACGCAGTATTTT.